Each of the 3 T cell receptor beta chains below was sequenced from the same sample in a study of patients and donors after allogeneic stem cell transplantation. TCRdb redid the calling of the RT-PCR reads with MiXCR, one entry per CDR3 protein. The sample holds 390,000 or so distinct CDR3 sequences, approximately 16% seen once. Specimen: blood, either unsorted or a sorted T cell fraction (not recorded which). These receptors were taken from a human donor who was either an allogeneic HSCT recipient or a stem cell or donor lymphocyte infusion donor (not recorded which). It is not recorded whose cells these are; they may come from a transplant donor.

This clonotype was picked up a small number of times. The chain couples TRBV12-3 or TRBV12-4 to TRBJ2-7; D not resolved. This CDR3 comprises 17 residues. The V gene lost 3 bases and the J gene lost 3 bases, with 21 bases spanning the gap. CDR3 nucleotides: TGTGCCAGCAGTTTTAGGGAAGGTTTAGGCGGAGACTACGAGCAGTACTTC. This encodes CASSFREGLGGDYEQYF.

The V and J genes are TRBV4-3 and TRBJ2-2; 7 bases line up with TRBD1. J gave up 0 bases and V 4 bases, and 11 bases lay outside the gene matches. Germline-derived CDR1 and CDR2 are LGHNA and YSLEER. This CDR3 has 18 amino acids. The CDR3 is CASSRDRQTGTNTGELFF. The CDR3 DNA is TGCGCCAGCAGCCGAGACCGACAGACAGGGACGAACACCGGGGAGCTGTTTTTT.

The chain combines TRBV10-3 with TRBJ1-3; D might be TRBD1 (5 bases). The CDR3 length is 13 residues. Germline CDR1 reads ENHRY; CDR2 reads SYGVKD. The V end lost 3 bases, the J end lost 9 bases, and 12 bases lay between the germline ends. Here the CDR3 DNA reads TGTGCCATCAGTGAATGGAGGGGCAGCACCATATATTTT. Its protein product is CAISEWRGSTIYF.